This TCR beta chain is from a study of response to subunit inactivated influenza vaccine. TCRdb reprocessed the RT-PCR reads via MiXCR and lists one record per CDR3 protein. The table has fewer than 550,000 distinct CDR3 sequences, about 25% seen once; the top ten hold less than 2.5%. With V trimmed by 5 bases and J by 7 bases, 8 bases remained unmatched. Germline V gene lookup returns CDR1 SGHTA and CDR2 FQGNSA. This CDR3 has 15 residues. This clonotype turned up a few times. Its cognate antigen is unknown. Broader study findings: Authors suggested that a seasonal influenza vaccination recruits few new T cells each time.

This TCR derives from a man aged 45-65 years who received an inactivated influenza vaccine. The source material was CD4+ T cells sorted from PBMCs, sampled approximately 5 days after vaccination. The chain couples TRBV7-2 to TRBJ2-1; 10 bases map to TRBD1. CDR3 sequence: CASSQGQGRYNEQFF. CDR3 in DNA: TGTGCCAGCAGCCAGGGACAGGGGCGTTATAATGAGCAGTTCTTC. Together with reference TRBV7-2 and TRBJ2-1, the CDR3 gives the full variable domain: GAGVSQSPSNKVTEKGKDVELRCDPISGHTALYWYRQSLGQGLEFLIYFQGNSAPDKSGLPSDRFSAERTGGSVSTLTIQRTQQEDSAVYLCASSQGQGRYNEQFFGPGTRLTVL.